Sequencing of this TCR beta chain was carried out in a study of shared clonotypes between healthy human individuals. The CDR3 runs to 12 residues. Germline V gene sequence: CDR1 SGHVS, CDR2 FNYEAQ. The ends were cut back, 3 bases at V and 4 bases at J, with 6 bases in the middle. Naive-designated CD8 cells lacked CD45RO, were positively enriched for CCR7, and omitted terminally differentiated effector memory CD45RA+ cells. Produced via immunoSEQ multiplex PCR; TCRdb's table is partial and in-frame only. The sample holds just over 2,000,000 clones, approximately 94% seen once. The source is a man in his late teens or twenties in good health. The rearrangement links TRBV7-6 to TRBJ2-5, with D hard to call. Sequenced: naive CD8+ T cells sorted from blood. The CDR3 nucleotides read TGTGCCAGCAGCTTTGGGCGAGAGACCCAGTACTTC. Translated, it gives CASSFGRETQYF.